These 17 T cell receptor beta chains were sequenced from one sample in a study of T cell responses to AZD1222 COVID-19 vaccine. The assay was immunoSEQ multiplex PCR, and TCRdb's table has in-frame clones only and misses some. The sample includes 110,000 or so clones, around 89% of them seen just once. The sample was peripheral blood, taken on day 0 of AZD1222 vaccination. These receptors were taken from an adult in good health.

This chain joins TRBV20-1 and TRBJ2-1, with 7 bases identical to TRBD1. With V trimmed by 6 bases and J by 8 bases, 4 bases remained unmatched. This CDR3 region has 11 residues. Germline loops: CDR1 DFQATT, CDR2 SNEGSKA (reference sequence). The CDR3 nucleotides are TGCAGTGCCGACAGGGACGATGAGCAGTTCTTC. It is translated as CSADRDDEQFF.

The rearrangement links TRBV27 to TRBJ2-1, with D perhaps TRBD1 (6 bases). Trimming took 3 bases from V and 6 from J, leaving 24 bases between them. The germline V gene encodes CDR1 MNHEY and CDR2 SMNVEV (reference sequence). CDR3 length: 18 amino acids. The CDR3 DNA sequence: TGTGCCAGCAGTTTTTTTCTGGGGCAGATACGAGGGGGCAATGAGCAGTTCTTC. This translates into CASSFFLGQIRGGNEQFF.

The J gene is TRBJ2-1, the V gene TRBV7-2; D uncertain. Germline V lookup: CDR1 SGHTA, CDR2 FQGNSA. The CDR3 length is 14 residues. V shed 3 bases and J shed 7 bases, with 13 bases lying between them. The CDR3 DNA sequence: TGTGCCAGCAGCTTGGACCTAGGTATGAATGAGCAGTTCTTC. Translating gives CASSLDLGMNEQFF.

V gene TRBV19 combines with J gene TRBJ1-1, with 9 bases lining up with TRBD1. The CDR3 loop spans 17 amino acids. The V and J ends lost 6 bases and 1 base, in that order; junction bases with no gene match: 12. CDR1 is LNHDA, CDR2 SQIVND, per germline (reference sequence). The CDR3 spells CASSSYSAGQGNTEAFF. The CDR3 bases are TGTGCCAGTAGCTCCTACTCGGCGGGACAGGGGAACACTGAAGCTTTCTTT.

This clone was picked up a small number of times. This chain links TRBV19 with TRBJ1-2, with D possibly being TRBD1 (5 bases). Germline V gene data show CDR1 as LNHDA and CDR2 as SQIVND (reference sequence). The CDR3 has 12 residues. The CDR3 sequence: CATGIGIYGYTF. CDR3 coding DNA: TGTGCTACAGGTATCGGGATCTATGGCTACACCTTC.

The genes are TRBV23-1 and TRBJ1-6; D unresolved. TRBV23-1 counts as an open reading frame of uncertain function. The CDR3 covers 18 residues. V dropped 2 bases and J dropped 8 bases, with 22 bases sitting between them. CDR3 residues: CASSQVTNSGDRDSPLHF. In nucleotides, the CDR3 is TGCGCCAGCAGTCAAGTGACAAACTCCGGGGATAGGGATTCACCCCTCCACTTT.

The CDR3 is CASSSKREGLSEQFF. The CDR3 nucleotides are TGTGCCAGCAGCTCAAAGCGGGAGGGCCTGAGTGAGCAGTTCTTC. The rearrangement uses TRBV11-3 and TRBJ2-1; 10 bases are a match to TRBD2. The length of the CDR3 is 15 residues. The ends lost 4 bases at V and 9 bases at J; junction bases unmatched: 9. Per germline, CDR1 SGHNT and CDR2 YENEEA.

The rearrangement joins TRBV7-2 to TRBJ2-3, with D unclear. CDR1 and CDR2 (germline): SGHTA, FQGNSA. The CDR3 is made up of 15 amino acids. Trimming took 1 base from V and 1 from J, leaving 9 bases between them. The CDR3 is CASSLGGLGTDTQYF. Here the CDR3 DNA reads TGTGCCAGCAGCTTAGGGGGTTTGGGCACAGATACGCAGTATTTT.

The DNA for the CDR3 is TGTGCCAGCAGTGGAATTGGGGACTCTGCCTACGAGCAGTACTTC. Encoded protein: CASSGIGDSAYEQYF. J is TRBJ2-7 and V is TRBV27, with D perhaps TRBD2 (6 bases). Between the trimmed V and J ends, which lost 5 bases and 2 bases, there was a span of 16 bases. The length of the CDR3 is 15 residues. Per the germline V gene, CDR1 is MNHEY and CDR2 is SMNVEV (reference sequence).

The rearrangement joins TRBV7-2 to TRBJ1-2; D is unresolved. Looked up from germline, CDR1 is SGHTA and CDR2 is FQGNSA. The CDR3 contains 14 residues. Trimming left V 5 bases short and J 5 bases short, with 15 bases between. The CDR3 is CASSPSPAEYGYTF. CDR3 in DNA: TGTGCCAGCAGCCCATCTCCGGCGGAATATGGCTACACCTTC.

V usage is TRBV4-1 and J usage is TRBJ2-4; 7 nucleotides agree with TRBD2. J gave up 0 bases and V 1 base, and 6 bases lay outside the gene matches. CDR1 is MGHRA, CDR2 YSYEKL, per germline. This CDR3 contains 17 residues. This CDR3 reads CASSQGLRGVAKNIQYF. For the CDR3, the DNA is TGCGCCAGCAGCCAAGGGCTCCGGGGGGTAGCCAAAAACATTCAGTACTTC.

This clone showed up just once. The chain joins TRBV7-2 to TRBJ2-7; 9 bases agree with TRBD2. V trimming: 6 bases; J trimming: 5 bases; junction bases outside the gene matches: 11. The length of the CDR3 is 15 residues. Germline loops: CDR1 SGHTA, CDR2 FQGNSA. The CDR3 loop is CASSKAGLAVDEQYF. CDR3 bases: TGTGCCAGCAGTAAAGCGGGACTAGCTGTCGACGAGCAGTACTTC.

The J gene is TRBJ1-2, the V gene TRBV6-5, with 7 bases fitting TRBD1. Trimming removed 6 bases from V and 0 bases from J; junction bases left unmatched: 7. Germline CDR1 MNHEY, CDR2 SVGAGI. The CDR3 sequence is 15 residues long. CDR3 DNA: TGTGCCAGCAGCTCCGGGACAGAACCTAACTATGGCTACACCTTC. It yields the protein CASSSGTEPNYGYTF.

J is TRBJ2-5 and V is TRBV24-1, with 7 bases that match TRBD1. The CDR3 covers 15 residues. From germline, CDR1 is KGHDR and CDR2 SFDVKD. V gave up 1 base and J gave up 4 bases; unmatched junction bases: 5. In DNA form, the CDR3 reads TGTGCCACCAGTGATTTCAGGGGGTCGGGAGAGACCCAGTACTTC. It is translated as CATSDFRGSGETQYF.

DNA of the CDR3: TGTGCCAGCAGCCAAGATCTTATCGGCCAGGGGTTGCAGTTCTTC. This translates into CASSQDLIGQGLQFF. This chain connects TRBV3-1 (or the pseudogene TRBV3-2) to TRBJ2-1; D might be TRBD1 (6 bases). This CDR3 has 15 residues. Germline V CDR1 and CDR2: LGHDT, YNNKEL (reference sequence). Between the trimmed V and J ends, which lost 0 bases and 12 bases, there was a span of 18 bases.

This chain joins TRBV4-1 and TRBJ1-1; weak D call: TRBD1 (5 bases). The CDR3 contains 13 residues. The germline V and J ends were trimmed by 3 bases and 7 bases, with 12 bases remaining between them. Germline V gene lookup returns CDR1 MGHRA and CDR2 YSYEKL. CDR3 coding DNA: TGCGCCAGCAGCCATTACGGGACGGTTGAAGCTTTCTTT. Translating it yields CASSHYGTVEAFF.

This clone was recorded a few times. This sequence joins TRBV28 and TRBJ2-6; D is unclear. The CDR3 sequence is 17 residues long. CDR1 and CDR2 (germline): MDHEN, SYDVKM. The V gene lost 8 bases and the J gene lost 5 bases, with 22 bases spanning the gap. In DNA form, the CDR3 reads TGTGCCAGCCCGAGAGACGGTGCCCTTCTCTGGGCCAACGTCCTGACTTTC. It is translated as CASPRDGALLWANVLTF.